This is a list of T cell receptor beta chains from one sample in a study of T cells in Graves' hyperthyroidism and ophthalmopathy. In TCRdb, the multiplex PCR reads were re-called with MiXCR into one record per CDR3 protein. The table lists some 600,000 distinct CDR3 sequences, approximately 15% of them singletons. The sample taken for sequencing was blood. These receptors were obtained from a woman under 40 with Graves' hyperthyroidism that later progressed to Graves' ophthalmopathy. Each CDR3 is given with its conserved first and last residue. Fields, in order: CDR3 DNA, CDR3 protein, D gene, J gene, clone size, CDR3 length, V gene. A D gene is named only where the DNA matches it firmly. Clone size, where shown, is once, few, many, or a class for clones that have expanded.

cdr3_nt: TGTGCCAGCAGTCTCCTCGGGGGACAGGGGTACTATGGCTACACCTTC
cdr3_aa: CASSLLGGQGYYGYTF
d_call: TRBD1
j_call: TRBJ1-2
clone_size: many
cdr3_length: 16
v_call: TRBV27

cdr3_nt: TGTGCCAGCAGAGCCTCAGCGGGAGACTACGAGCAGTACTTC
cdr3_aa: CASRASAGDYEQYF
d_call: TRBD2
j_call: TRBJ2-7
clone_size: many
cdr3_length: 14
v_call: TRBV6-1

cdr3_nt: TGTGCTAGTGGTTTGACTAGCGGCAACACAGATACGCAGTATTTT
cdr3_aa: CASGLTSGNTDTQYF
d_call: TRBD2
j_call: TRBJ2-3
clone_size: many
cdr3_length: 15
v_call: TRBV12-5

cdr3_nt: TGTGCCAGCAGCTTATTCAGGGATGAAGCTTTCTTT
cdr3_aa: CASSLFRDEAFF
d_call: NA
j_call: TRBJ1-1
clone_size: NA
cdr3_length: 12
v_call: TRBV7-9

cdr3_nt: TGCAGTGCTAGTACAGGGCCCCCCAATCAGCCCCAGCATTTT
cdr3_aa: CSASTGPPNQPQHF
d_call: NA
j_call: TRBJ1-5
clone_size: NA
cdr3_length: 14
v_call: TRBV20-1

cdr3_nt: TGTGCCAGCAGCCCTAGGGGGATGGGACAGGGGTACAATGAGCAGTTCTTC
cdr3_aa: CASSPRGMGQGYNEQFF
d_call: TRBD1
j_call: TRBJ2-1
clone_size: many
cdr3_length: 17
v_call: TRBV7-2

cdr3_nt: TGTGCCAGCAGCCAAGGGCCGGAGGGACAGGCCATATATTTT
cdr3_aa: CASSQGPEGQAIYF
d_call: TRBD1
j_call: TRBJ1-3
clone_size: many
cdr3_length: 14
v_call: TRBV3-1

cdr3_nt: TGTGCCAGCAGTGGGGGTAGCGGGAAGGTGGGGGAGCAGTTCTTC
cdr3_aa: CASSGGSGKVGEQFF
d_call: TRBD2
j_call: TRBJ2-1
clone_size: many
cdr3_length: 15
v_call: TRBV6-1

cdr3_nt: TGCGCCAGCAGCCGACAGGACAACTATGGCTACACCTTC
cdr3_aa: CASSRQDNYGYTF
d_call: NA
j_call: TRBJ1-2
clone_size: many
cdr3_length: 13
v_call: TRBV5-1

cdr3_nt: TGTGCTAGTGGTGCTACAGGGATCTATGGCTACACCTTC
cdr3_aa: CASGATGIYGYTF
d_call: NA
j_call: TRBJ1-2
clone_size: many
cdr3_length: 13
v_call: TRBV12-5

cdr3_nt: TGTGCCAGTAGTATTCCAGGGGGCGCGTCCCCTGAAGCTTTCTTT
cdr3_aa: CASSIPGGASPEAFF
d_call: TRBD1
j_call: TRBJ1-1
clone_size: few
cdr3_length: 15
v_call: TRBV19

cdr3_nt: TGTGCCAGCAGCTTATCGGCGGGAGAGTTTACTGAGCAGTTCTTC
cdr3_aa: CASSLSAGEFTEQFF
d_call: TRBD2
j_call: TRBJ2-1
clone_size: NA
cdr3_length: 15
v_call: TRBV7-9

cdr3_nt: TGTGCCTGGAGTGAGGAGGGCGGGGCGAACACCGGGGAGCTGTTTTTT
cdr3_aa: CAWSEEGGANTGELFF
d_call: NA
j_call: TRBJ2-2
clone_size: NA
cdr3_length: 16
v_call: TRBV30

cdr3_nt: TGCGCCAGCAACTTGGTAGGCGGTAGCACAGATACGCAGTATTTT
cdr3_aa: CASNLVGGSTDTQYF
d_call: NA
j_call: TRBJ2-3
clone_size: NA
cdr3_length: 15
v_call: TRBV5-1

cdr3_nt: TGTGCCACCAGTGACACAGGGGGATATAGCAATCAGCCCCAGCATTTT
cdr3_aa: CATSDTGGYSNQPQHF
d_call: TRBD1
j_call: TRBJ1-5
clone_size: many
cdr3_length: 16
v_call: TRBV24-1

cdr3_nt: TGTGCCAGCAGTCCGAGGGGACTAGTGCGCAATGAGCAGTTCTTC
cdr3_aa: CASSPRGLVRNEQFF
d_call: TRBD2
j_call: TRBJ2-1
clone_size: many
cdr3_length: 15
v_call: TRBV28

cdr3_nt: TGTGCCAGCGGGGTAGGAGCCGGGAATGTGGCCCAGCATTTT
cdr3_aa: CASGVGAGNVAQHF
d_call: NA
j_call: TRBJ1-5
clone_size: few
cdr3_length: 14
v_call: TRBV6-1

cdr3_nt: TGTGCCAGCAGCATGCCCGGGACAGGGTACATGAACACTGAAGCTTTCTTT
cdr3_aa: CASSMPGTGYMNTEAFF
d_call: TRBD1
j_call: TRBJ1-1
clone_size: many
cdr3_length: 17
v_call: TRBV7-2

cdr3_nt: TGCAGTGCTAGCCGAGAGGCAGACTCCTACGAGCAGTACTTC
cdr3_aa: CSASREADSYEQYF
d_call: NA
j_call: TRBJ2-7
clone_size: many
cdr3_length: 14
v_call: TRBV20-1

cdr3_nt: TGTGCCAGCAGCTTAGTCCTCGCGGGGCTACATAGCAATCAGCCCCAGCATTTT
cdr3_aa: CASSLVLAGLHSNQPQHF
d_call: NA
j_call: TRBJ1-5
clone_size: many
cdr3_length: 18
v_call: TRBV7-4

cdr3_nt: TGTGCCAGCAGCGTAGACGCGGGGGCGAATAACTATGGCTACACCTTC
cdr3_aa: CASSVDAGANNYGYTF
d_call: NA
j_call: TRBJ1-2
clone_size: many
cdr3_length: 16
v_call: TRBV9

cdr3_nt: TGTGCCAGCAGGGAAGGACGGATCTCTGGAAACACCATATATTTT
cdr3_aa: CASREGRISGNTIYF
d_call: NA
j_call: TRBJ1-3
clone_size: NA
cdr3_length: 15
v_call: TRBV2

cdr3_nt: TGTGCCAGCAGTTATTCAGGGACCGAGCAGTACTTC
cdr3_aa: CASSYSGTEQYF
d_call: NA
j_call: TRBJ2-7
clone_size: many
cdr3_length: 12
v_call: TRBV6-1

cdr3_nt: TGCAGCGTTGAAAAGGGGGCAGGGAACACTGAAGCTTTCTTT
cdr3_aa: CSVEKGAGNTEAFF
d_call: TRBD1
j_call: TRBJ1-1
clone_size: many
cdr3_length: 14
v_call: TRBV29-1

cdr3_nt: TGTGCCAGTAGTATAGATCGTTTCGGTACCTACGAGCAGTACTTC
cdr3_aa: CASSIDRFGTYEQYF
d_call: NA
j_call: TRBJ2-7
clone_size: many
cdr3_length: 15
v_call: TRBV19

cdr3_nt: TGTGCCAGCAGTTTATCCCCTGGGGGGGCCAACGTCCTGACTTTC
cdr3_aa: CASSLSPGGANVLTF
d_call: NA
j_call: TRBJ2-6
clone_size: many
cdr3_length: 15
v_call: TRBV28

cdr3_nt: TGTGCCAGCAGATCTCGAAGCGGGGGGAACACCGGGGAGCTGTTTTTT
cdr3_aa: CASRSRSGGNTGELFF
d_call: TRBD2
j_call: TRBJ2-2
clone_size: many
cdr3_length: 16
v_call: TRBV12-3/TRBV12-4

cdr3_nt: TGCAGTGCTAGGGCGGGACTGAGCTCCTACAATGAGCAGTTCTTC
cdr3_aa: CSARAGLSSYNEQFF
d_call: NA
j_call: TRBJ2-1
clone_size: NA
cdr3_length: 15
v_call: TRBV20-1

cdr3_nt: TGTGCCAGCAGCGTATTATCTGCGGGAGGAACCGGGGAGCTGTTTTTT
cdr3_aa: CASSVLSAGGTGELFF
d_call: TRBD2
j_call: TRBJ2-2
clone_size: few
cdr3_length: 16
v_call: TRBV9

cdr3_nt: TGTGCCAGCAGGTGGACAGGAGATGAAAAACTGTTTTTT
cdr3_aa: CASRWTGDEKLFF
d_call: TRBD1
j_call: TRBJ1-4
clone_size: many
cdr3_length: 13
v_call: TRBV27

cdr3_nt: TGTGCCAGCAGCTACCAACAGGGGGCAGACACCGGGGAGCTGTTTTTT
cdr3_aa: CASSYQQGADTGELFF
d_call: TRBD1
j_call: TRBJ2-2
clone_size: many
cdr3_length: 16
v_call: TRBV11-2

cdr3_nt: TGTGCCAGTACCCCGGACAGGGTGAACACTGAAGCTTTCTTT
cdr3_aa: CASTPDRVNTEAFF
d_call: TRBD1
j_call: TRBJ1-1
clone_size: many
cdr3_length: 14
v_call: TRBV19

cdr3_nt: TGTGCCAGCAGCCAGAAGCGCCTGGGACTAGCGAATGTCCATGAGCAGTTCTTC
cdr3_aa: CASSQKRLGLANVHEQFF
d_call: TRBD2
j_call: TRBJ2-1
clone_size: many
cdr3_length: 18
v_call: TRBV3-1

cdr3_nt: TGTGCCAGCAGCCAAGATGGACAGGGATCTGGGACTGAAGCTTTCTTT
cdr3_aa: CASSQDGQGSGTEAFF
d_call: TRBD1
j_call: TRBJ1-1
clone_size: many
cdr3_length: 16
v_call: TRBV3-1

cdr3_nt: TGTGCCAGCAGCAACCCAAGAACGGCGGGAGTAGCGTCCTACGAGCAGTACTTC
cdr3_aa: CASSNPRTAGVASYEQYF
d_call: TRBD2
j_call: TRBJ2-7
clone_size: few
cdr3_length: 18
v_call: TRBV9

cdr3_nt: TGTGCCAGCAGTTCCTTCGGGAGCGGGGGCTCCTACGAGCAGTACTTC
cdr3_aa: CASSSFGSGGSYEQYF
d_call: TRBD2
j_call: TRBJ2-7
clone_size: many
cdr3_length: 16
v_call: TRBV6-2/TRBV6-3

cdr3_nt: TGTGCCAGCAGACTATCCCGGGAGCAGTTCTTC
cdr3_aa: CASRLSREQFF
d_call: NA
j_call: TRBJ2-1
clone_size: NA
cdr3_length: 11
v_call: TRBV6-1

cdr3_nt: TGCAGTGCTAGAGACAGCCGGGGGTCGGATGAAAAACTGTTTTTT
cdr3_aa: CSARDSRGSDEKLFF
d_call: NA
j_call: TRBJ1-4
clone_size: many
cdr3_length: 15
v_call: TRBV20-1

cdr3_nt: TGTGCCAGCAGCCTGGGACAGGGGTTTTTGCCCCAGCATTTT
cdr3_aa: CASSLGQGFLPQHF
d_call: TRBD1
j_call: TRBJ1-5
clone_size: many
cdr3_length: 14
v_call: TRBV12-3/TRBV12-4

cdr3_nt: TGTGCCAGCAGCCAGGGGCCTGAAGCTTTCTTT
cdr3_aa: CASSQGPEAFF
d_call: NA
j_call: TRBJ1-1
clone_size: many
cdr3_length: 11
v_call: TRBV12-3/TRBV12-4

cdr3_nt: TGCAGTGCTAGGGGGGATGTGGGGTACACTGAAGCTTTCTTT
cdr3_aa: CSARGDVGYTEAFF
d_call: NA
j_call: TRBJ1-1
clone_size: many
cdr3_length: 14
v_call: TRBV20-1